The source of this T cell receptor (beta chain) is a study of blood T cell repertoires in COVID-19. Study-wide context: Samples of COVID-19 (acute and convalescent) were obtained from the United States, Italy and Spain. T cells, B-cell-depleted T cells, or PBMCs supplied cDNA or gDNA.

V gave up 5 bases and J gave up 4 bases, with 14 bases separating them. The CDR3 length is 14 residues. CDR1 and CDR2 (germline): MDHEN, SYDVKM. As handled by the study authors: Quantification of nucleated cells was approximated via reference gene primer amplification. Method: immunoSEQ multiplex PCR; TCRdb's copy keeps in-frame clones and lacks some. V, J and clone size reflect that table, while D and trimming were determined from the DNA. The table lists about 150,000 clones, 65% to 85% of them singletons. This chain joins TRBV28 and TRBJ1-1; a weak D match, TRBD1 (6 bases). The TCR was taken from a woman in her forties or fifties with acute or convalescent COVID-19. The source material was peripheral blood. The CDR3 loop is CASSGTGLGTEAFF. In DNA form, the CDR3 reads TGTGCCAGCAGTGGTACAGGGCTGGGCACTGAAGCTTTCTTT.